The clone carrying this TCR beta chain was counted between two and nine times. A library made for alpha chains picked up this beta chain off target, so its size means little. The time point: sample taken at primary tumor resection. Material for sequencing was whole RNA from tumor, nontumor lung or frozen PBMC, left unsorted. Samples were obtained from 65 to 80 donors, all untreated early-stage non-small cell lung cancer patients. The sample belongs to a study of spatial heterogeneity in lung cancer. Via MiXCR, TCRdb re-called the 5' RACE reads, giving one row per CDR3 protein. In the table there are approximately 240 distinct CDR3 sequences, around 50% of which are singletons. Specimen: PBMCs, collected at surgery. The sequence derives from a male donor with early-stage non-small cell lung cancer.

CDR3 amino acids: CSAREYGSNTGELFF. CDR3 nucleotide sequence: TGCAGTGCTAGAGAGTATGGCAGTAACACCGGGGAGCTGTTTTTT. The chain is built from TRBV20-1 and TRBJ2-2; D not certain. The V end lost 0 bases, the J end lost 2 bases, and 10 bases lay between the germline ends. Germline CDR1 reads DFQATT; CDR2 reads SNEGSKA (reference sequence). CDR3 length: 15 amino acids.